These 7 T cell receptor beta chains originate from one sample sequenced in a study of blood T cell repertoires in COVID-19. Clones were sequenced by immunoSEQ multiplex PCR, and TCRdb holds only the in-frame ones, with some missing. The sample shows roughly 260,000 clones, more than 70% of them seen only once. Sequencing input: peripheral blood. The origin of the receptors is a woman in her forties or fifties with acute or convalescent COVID-19.

The gene calls are TRBV11-3 and TRBJ1-1; 7 bases line up with TRBD1. CDR1 and CDR2 (germline): SGHNT, YENEEA. This CDR3 contains 15 residues. V lost 5 bases to trimming and J lost 3 bases; unmatched junction nucleotides: 9. The CDR3 loop reads CASSPRTGADTEAFF. The CDR3 DNA reads TGTGCCAGCAGCCCAAGAACAGGGGCGGACACTGAAGCTTTCTTT. Using reference TRBV11-3 and TRBJ1-1 for the parts outside the CDR3, the full variable domain is EAGVVQSPRYKIIEKKQPVAFWCNPISGHNTLYWYLQNLGQGPELLIRYENEEAVDDSQLPKDRFSAERLKGVDSTLKIQPAELGDSAVYLCASSPRTGADTEAFFGQGTRLTVV.

This rearrangement joins TRBV5-5 to TRBJ1-2, with D possibly matching TRBD1 (6 bases). CDR1 is SGHKS and CDR2 is YYEKEE in the germline V gene (reference sequence). The CDR3 runs to 13 residues. V shed 4 bases and J shed 1 base, with 8 bases lying between them. The DNA for the CDR3 is TGTGCCAGCAGCGCACAGGGTAACTATGGCTACACCTTC. Encoded protein: CASSAQGNYGYTF.

This chain joins TRBV21-1 and TRBJ2-1; the table names TRBD2, a call not compared with the DNA. TRBV21-1 is classified as a pseudogene. The CDR3 covers 21 residues. The CDR3 loop is CASSKASDTTASVLSYNEQFF. In nucleotides, the CDR3 is TGTGCCAGCAGCAAAGCCTCCGATACTACCGCTAGCGTCCTCTCCTACAATGAGCAGTTCTTC.

The chain recombines TRBV28 with TRBJ1-5; TRBD1 matches at 7 bases. Germline CDR1 reads MDHEN; CDR2 reads SYDVKM. V gave up 3 bases and J gave up 7 bases; unmatched junction bases: 12. The CDR3 loop spans 16 amino acids. For the CDR3, the DNA is TGTGCCAGCAGTTTGCTTACAGGGGTAAGGGGGCAGCCCCAGCATTTT. It translates to CASSLLTGVRGQPQHF.

The V gene is TRBV7-9, the J gene TRBJ1-5; D uncertain. The ends were cut back, 2 bases at V and 5 bases at J, with 7 bases in the middle. Germline CDR1 SEHNR, CDR2 FQNEAQ (reference sequence). The CDR3 sequence is 13 residues long. This CDR3 is CASSLLRDQPQHF. The CDR3 nucleotides are TGTGCCAGCAGCTTACTGAGAGATCAGCCCCAGCATTTT.

The V and J genes are TRBV25-1 and TRBJ2-2; D is perhaps TRBD1 (5 bases). Trimming pared 2 bases from V and 1 base from J, leaving 17 bases between. This CDR3 has 18 amino acids. Per the germline V gene, CDR1 is MGHDK and CDR2 is SYGVNS. CDR3 in DNA: TGTGCCAGCAGTGAAAATCCTGGATTAGGGGAGAACACCGGGGAGCTGTTTTTT. Its protein product is CASSENPGLGENTGELFF.

V is TRBV4-2 and J is TRBJ1-2, with 8 bases identical to TRBD1. Germline assignment: CDR1 LGHNA and CDR2 YNFKEQ. Germline trimming cut 4 bases from V and 3 bases from J; bases unmatched to any gene: 13. The CDR3 spans 17 residues. CDR3 sequence reads: CASSLPGQGLLDYGYTF. For the CDR3, the DNA is TGTGCCAGCAGCCTACCAGGACAGGGACTTCTTGACTATGGCTACACCTTC.